Following are 30 T cell receptor beta chains from one sample sequenced in a study of patients and donors after allogeneic stem cell transplantation. TCRdb analysed the RT-PCR reads with MiXCR anew, one entry per CDR3 protein. The data show roughly 230,000 distinct CDR3 sequences, roughly 14% seen once. The sample was blood, either unsorted or a sorted T cell fraction (not recorded which). Source of these receptors: a human donor who was either an allogeneic HSCT recipient or a stem cell or donor lymphocyte infusion donor (not recorded which). It is not recorded whose cells these are; they may come from a transplant donor.

This clonotype was detected many times. The V and J genes are TRBV12-3 or TRBV12-4 and TRBJ2-1; a weak D match, TRBD2 (5 bases). Trimming cost V 3 bases and J 9 bases, with 6 bases left between them. The CDR3 length is 11 residues. The CDR3 region is CASSLTIEQFF. The CDR3, as DNA: TGTGCCAGCAGTTTGACTATTGAGCAGTTCTTC.

This sequence joins TRBV11-2 and TRBJ2-5, with TRBD1 matching 10 bases. CDR3 length: 16 residues. Germline CDR1 reads SGHAT; CDR2 reads FQNNGV. Trimming cost V 2 bases and J 7 bases; bases outside gene matches: 10. CDR3 sequence reads: CASSLLTGTGAATQYF. CDR3 coding DNA: TGTGCCAGCAGCTTACTGACCGGGACAGGGGCTGCGACCCAGTACTTC.

This clonotype was picked up many times. This sequence joins TRBV2 and TRBJ2-5; D is undetermined. V was cut by 0 bases and J by 5 bases, with 7 bases left in between. The germline CDR1 and CDR2 sequences are SNHLY and FYNNEI. CDR3 length: 13 amino acids. Written as DNA, the CDR3 is TGTGCCAGCAGTGAAGCGGGGTTGGAGACCCAGTACTTC. Protein sequence: CASSEAGLETQYF.

This clonotype was seen only a few times. This chain connects TRBV19 to TRBJ2-1, with 12 nucleotides matching TRBD2. V shed 6 bases, J shed 6 bases, and the junction held 6 bases outside the gene matches. The CDR3 is made up of 15 amino acids. CDR1 and CDR2 (germline): LNHDA, SQIVND (reference sequence). The CDR3 sequence: CASSTGLAGSNEQFF. The DNA of the CDR3 is TGTGCCAGTAGCACAGGACTAGCGGGGAGCAATGAGCAGTTCTTC.

This clonotype was seen a handful of times. The chain links TRBV7-3 to TRBJ2-3; D uncertain. CDR3 length: 13 amino acids. Germline CDR1 SGHTA, CDR2 FQGTGA. V lost 5 bases and J 4 bases, leaving 10 bases between the germline ends. CDR3 in DNA: TGTGCCAGCAGCCCCTGGACCTCAGATACGCAGTATTTT. As protein: CASSPWTSDTQYF.

The chain combines TRBV5-1 with TRBJ1-4; D is perhaps TRBD1 (5 bases). The germline CDR1 and CDR2 sequences are SGHRS and YFSETQ. The CDR3 totals 14 residues. The V end lost 4 bases, the J end lost 3 bases, and 10 bases lay between the germline ends. CDR3: CASSPWGANEKLFF. CDR3 DNA sequence: TGCGCCAGCAGCCCGTGGGGGGCTAATGAAAAACTGTTTTTT.

This rearrangement joins TRBV5-1 to TRBJ2-3, with 9 bases matching TRBD1. Germline V gene data show CDR1 as SGHRS and CDR2 as YFSETQ. J gave up 1 base and V 0 bases, and 3 bases lay outside the gene matches. The CDR3 contains 16 residues. The CDR3 DNA follows: TGCGCCAGCAGCTTGGTGGGGGACAGGGGCACAGATACGCAGTATTTT. Translated: CASSLVGDRGTDTQYF.

The sample holds many counts of this clonotype. The gene calls are TRBV12-3 or TRBV12-4 and TRBJ2-5; unclear D gene. The CDR3 is 13 residues long. Trimming cost V 7 bases and J 3 bases, with 12 bases left between them. Here the CDR3 DNA reads TGTGCCAGCACCTCTCGTCAGGAAGAGACCCAGTACTTC. Translating it yields CASTSRQEETQYF.

This clonotype was counted a few times. This chain joins TRBV27 and TRBJ1-5, with 7 bases matching TRBD1. The CDR3 covers 17 residues. Per germline, CDR1 MNHEY and CDR2 SMNVEV (reference sequence). J was trimmed by 2 bases and V by 5 bases; bases with no gene match: 12. CDR3 nucleotide sequence: TGTGCCAGCAGTCCACAGTTCAGGGGGGATGGCAATCAGCCCCAGCATTTT. It encodes CASSPQFRGDGNQPQHF.

This clonotype was recorded many times. V and J are TRBV5-1 and TRBJ1-1; D not resolved. Germline assignment: CDR1 SGHRS and CDR2 YFSETQ. This CDR3 is built from 13 residues. Trimming removed 0 bases at V and 4 bases at J, with 7 bases between. The CDR3 nucleotides read TGCGCCAGCAGCTTGGAGGGCGGCACTGAAGCTTTCTTT. The encoded protein is CASSLEGGTEAFF.

The V call is TRBV25-1, the J call TRBJ1-5; D not resolved. The V end lost 1 base, the J end lost 4 bases, and 5 bases lay between the germline ends. The CDR3 is 13 amino acids. Germline V gives CDR1 MGHDK, CDR2 SYGVNS. The DNA of the CDR3 is TGTGCCAGCAGTGAATCGGGTAATCAGCCCCAGCATTTT. Translation gives CASSESGNQPQHF.

In its sample, this clonotype was seen a few times. This sequence joins TRBV7-2 and TRBJ2-5, with 7 bases fitting TRBD2. Trimming took 5 bases from V and 4 from J; bases not matched to a gene: 4. CDR1 is SGHTA, CDR2 FQGNSA, per germline. CDR3 size: 13 residues. This CDR3 is CASSGGGIETQYF. The CDR3 region has the DNA TGTGCCAGCAGCGGGGGGGGTATAGAGACCCAGTACTTC.

Ten or more counts support this clonotype. The V and J genes are TRBV28 and TRBJ2-1; D ambiguous. The germline gives CDR1 MDHEN, CDR2 SYDVKM. This CDR3 spans 12 amino acids. Trimming took off 2 bases at V and 2 bases at J, with 1 base between the two ends. CDR3: CASSLTYNEQFF. CDR3 coding DNA: TGTGCCAGCAGTTTAACCTACAATGAGCAGTTCTTC.

V usage is TRBV20-1 and J usage is TRBJ2-7, with 12 positions matching TRBD2. V trimming: 5 bases; J trimming: 4 bases; junction bases outside the gene matches: 9. Germline CDR1 reads DFQATT; CDR2 reads SNEGSKA (reference sequence). The CDR3 contains 15 residues. CDR3 protein: CSAFPPGLAGYEQYF. The CDR3 bases are TGCAGTGCTTTCCCACCTGGACTAGCGGGGTACGAGCAGTACTTC.

This clonotype came up a few times. The rearrangement uses TRBV24-1 and TRBJ2-1; D may correspond to TRBD1 or TRBD2 (5 bases each). The CDR3 extends over 14 amino acids. Trimming removed 10 bases at V and 6 bases at J, with 18 bases between. Germline lookup yields CDR1 KGHDR and CDR2 SFDVKD. The CDR3 is CATSRRGGTNEQFF. CDR3 nucleotides: TGTGCCACGTCACGCAGAGGTGGGACCAATGAGCAGTTCTTC.

The chain carries TRBV5-1 and TRBJ2-1; unclear D gene. Germline V gene data show CDR1 as SGHRS and CDR2 as YFSETQ. V dropped 3 bases and J dropped 3 bases, with 7 bases sitting between them. This CDR3 region has 13 residues. CDR3 DNA sequence: TGCGCCAGCAGCTCGGACCTCTACAATGAGCAGTTCTTC. It is translated as CASSSDLYNEQFF.

The sample holds a few counts of this clonotype. The chain joins TRBV4-2 to TRBJ1-1, with no clear D. Germline CDR1 reads LGHNA; CDR2 reads YNFKEQ. The CDR3 is made up of 14 amino acids. V shed 4 bases and J shed 1 base, with 10 bases lying between them. Here the CDR3 reads CASSRLEENTEAFF. The CDR3 region has the DNA TGTGCCAGCAGCCGGTTAGAGGAGAACACTGAAGCTTTCTTT.

This clonotype appeared many times. V gene TRBV28 combines with J gene TRBJ2-1; 8 bases are shared with TRBD1. The CDR3 contains 14 residues. V lost 7 bases and J lost 0; bases outside the gene matches: 2. Germline CDR1 is MDHEN and CDR2 is SYDVKM. In DNA form, the CDR3 reads TGTGCCAGCAAAACAGGGGGCTCCTACAATGAGCAGTTCTTC. Residues: CASKTGGSYNEQFF.

This clonotype was seen more than once but under ten times. The rearrangement uses TRBV9 and TRBJ2-1, with 8 bases fitting TRBD1. V lost 3 bases, J lost 12 bases, and 11 bases stayed unmatched. Germline V gene sequence: CDR1 SGDLS, CDR2 YYNGEE. The CDR3 is 14 amino acids. The CDR3 coding sequence is TGTGCCAGCAGCGCCGGACAGGGTGGGTCGGGGCAGTTCTTC. Its translation: CASSAGQGGSGQFF.

The CDR3 sequence: CASSVYYDEQYF. In DNA form, the CDR3 reads TGTGCCAGCAGCGTATACTACGACGAGCAGTACTTC. The V and J genes are TRBV7-8 and TRBJ2-7; D is undetermined. Germline V gene data show CDR1 as SGHVS and CDR2 as FQNEAQ. The V end was cut by 5 bases, the J end by 5 bases, with 10 bases between. CDR3 length: 12 residues.

This clonotype has at least ten counts. The V and J genes are TRBV5-1 and TRBJ2-3; unclear D gene. The CDR3 covers 14 residues. The germline V gene has CDR1 SGHRS and CDR2 YFSETQ. Trimming shortened V by 0 bases and J by 4 bases, and 9 bases separated the two germline ends. CDR3 amino acids: CASSLAGWADTQYF. CDR3 sequence (DNA): TGCGCCAGCAGCTTGGCTGGGTGGGCAGATACGCAGTATTTT.

This clonotype has only a few counts. The V call is TRBV4-1, the J call TRBJ1-2; TRBD1 matches at 7 bases. The CDR3 length is 14 residues. The trim removed 1 base at V and 10 bases at J, leaving 9 bases unmatched. The germline CDR1 and CDR2 sequences are MGHRA and YSYEKL. CDR3 DNA sequence: TGCGCCAGCAGCCAAGGTGGGACAGCTATAGCCTACACCTTC. It yields the protein CASSQGGTAIAYTF.

The V gene is TRBV7-9, the J gene TRBJ1-1; D gene unclear. V was cut by 3 bases and J by 8 bases, with 16 bases left in between. Germline CDR1 reads SEHNR; CDR2 reads FQNEAQ (reference sequence). This CDR3 has 14 residues. In DNA, the CDR3 is TGTGCCAGCAGCTTCCTTTCCGCCTCTGGGGAAGCTTTCTTT. It yields the protein CASSFLSASGEAFF.

This clonotype came up once. The rearrangement links TRBV24-1 to TRBJ2-4; D may be TRBD1 or TRBD2 (6 bases each). The germline CDR1 and CDR2 sequences are KGHDR and SFDVKD. The CDR3 has 13 residues. Trimming shortened V by 8 bases and J by 5 bases, and 12 bases separated the two germline ends. The CDR3 reads CATKGGTQNIQYF. CDR3 bases: TGTGCCACCAAGGGGGGTACCCAAAACATTCAGTACTTC.

V usage is TRBV6-4 and J usage is TRBJ2-3, with D maybe TRBD2 (5 bases). The CDR3 runs to 14 residues. Germline assignment: CDR1 MRHNA and CDR2 SNTAGT. Trimming shortened V by 2 bases and J by 2 bases, and 8 bases separated the two germline ends. The CDR3 is CASSDRSDTDTQYF. CDR3 in DNA: TGTGCCAGCAGTGACCGTAGCGACACAGATACGCAGTATTTT.

This clonotype was detected only a few times. V gene TRBV10-3 combines with J gene TRBJ2-5, with D tentatively TRBD2 (6 bases). Trimming stripped 4 bases from V and 3 bases from J, with 15 bases between. The CDR3 covers 15 residues. The V gene's germline CDR1 is ENHRY and CDR2 SYGVKD. The CDR3 reads CAISGSQGGEETQYF. CDR3 nucleotide sequence: TGTGCCATCAGTGGATCGCAGGGCGGGGAAGAGACCCAGTACTTC.

This clonotype has at least ten counts. The chain recombines TRBV4-1 with TRBJ1-6; 8 bases are a match to TRBD1. V shed 3 bases and J 9 bases; nucleotides not matched to a gene: 7. The CDR3 runs 15 residues. Germline V gene lookup returns CDR1 MGHRA and CDR2 YSYEKL. In nucleotides, the CDR3 is TGCGCCAGCAGCCAGGTGGGACAGGTCTCTTCACCCCTCCACTTT. Encoded protein: CASSQVGQVSSPLHF.

This clonotype turned up a few times. This chain joins TRBV11-3 and TRBJ2-5; D might be TRBD1 or TRBD2, each matching 5 bases. This CDR3 spans 13 amino acids. V lost 1 base to trimming and J lost 6 bases, with 9 bases between them. The germline V gene has CDR1 SGHNT and CDR2 YENEEA. CDR3 sequence: CASSLGDQQTQYF. CDR3 nucleotide sequence: TGTGCCAGCAGCTTAGGGGACCAGCAGACCCAGTACTTC.

At least ten counts were recorded for this clonotype. CDR3 in amino acids: CASSLVGTRWQFF. CDR3 coding DNA: TGTGCCAGCAGCTTAGTTGGGACTAGGTGGCAGTTCTTC. This chain connects TRBV11-2 to TRBJ2-1, with TRBD2 matching over 8 bases. CDR3 size: 13 residues. The V segment lost 1 base and the J segment 12 bases; nucleotides outside the gene matches: 5. Germline assignment: CDR1 SGHAT and CDR2 FQNNGV.

CDR3 sequence: CASSVVSDSPLHF. CDR3 nucleotides: TGTGCCAGCAGCGTAGTCAGCGATTCACCCCTCCACTTT. The chain is built from TRBV9 and TRBJ1-6; D remains ambiguous. Germline CDR1 is SGDLS and CDR2 is YYNGEE. The CDR3 totals 13 residues. Trimming pared 0 bases from V and 8 bases from J, leaving 6 bases between.